This T cell receptor (beta chain) was sequenced for a study of blood T cell repertoires in COVID-19. For the study at large: Material from acute and convalescent COVID-19 was sourced from the United States, Italy and Spain. The analysed material was cDNA or gDNA that came from T cells, B-cell-depleted T cells, or PBMCs.

Authors' data handling: Amplifying reference gene primers gave estimates of nucleated cell counts. Some clones are missing from TCRdb's copy, which holds only in-frame ones; the method was immunoSEQ multiplex PCR. The V and J calls and the clone size are those of that table, but D and trimming were determined from the DNA. The table includes 260,000 or so clones, 80% to 90% detected once. The V gene end was trimmed by 4 bases and the J gene end by 2 bases; junction bases not matched to a gene: 6. This CDR3 comprises 14 residues. Germline-derived CDR1 and CDR2 are SQVTM and ANQGSEA. The rearrangement joins TRBV29-1 to TRBJ2-3, with 7 bases matching TRBD1. The clonotype was recovered from a man younger than 35 who had recovered from COVID-19. Sequenced: PBMCs or T cells enriched from blood (not recorded which). The CDR3 sequence: CSVVRGRNTDTQYF. CDR3 nucleotide sequence: TGCAGCGTTGTAAGGGGGCGGAACACAGATACGCAGTATTTT.